This TCR beta chain came from a study of chemoradiotherapy in HPV16-positive cancers. As for the study in general: Candidate HPV-specific clones and shared TCR motifs came from two HPV16-positive patients.

The method was immunoSEQ multiplex PCR; TCRdb's version includes in-frame clones alone and lacks a portion of them. Among 20,000 to 30,000 clones, approximately 94% were seen once, and the ten largest hold more than 20%. Details on this clone: Its antigen is not known.

Repertoires were sampled repeatedly during chemoradiotherapy. The CDR3 runs to 10 residues. The germline CDR1 and CDR2 sequences are SQVTM and ANQGSEA. V was cut by 5 bases and J by 6 bases, with 7 bases left in between. Study conclusions and caveats: Candidate HPV-specific clones and E7-related TCR motifs grew in tumor during treatment. HPV-specific T cells were functionally defined from only a couple of HPV16-positive patients.

The TCR was taken from a human donor with HPV-associated anogenital cancer. The material sequenced was blood, taken from a patient who underwent chemoradiotherapy. The chain links TRBV29-1 to TRBJ1-1; D is perhaps TRBD1 (5 bases). The CDR3 DNA is TGCAGCGTTCGGGACTCTGAAGCTTTCTTT. Protein sequence: CSVRDSEAFF.